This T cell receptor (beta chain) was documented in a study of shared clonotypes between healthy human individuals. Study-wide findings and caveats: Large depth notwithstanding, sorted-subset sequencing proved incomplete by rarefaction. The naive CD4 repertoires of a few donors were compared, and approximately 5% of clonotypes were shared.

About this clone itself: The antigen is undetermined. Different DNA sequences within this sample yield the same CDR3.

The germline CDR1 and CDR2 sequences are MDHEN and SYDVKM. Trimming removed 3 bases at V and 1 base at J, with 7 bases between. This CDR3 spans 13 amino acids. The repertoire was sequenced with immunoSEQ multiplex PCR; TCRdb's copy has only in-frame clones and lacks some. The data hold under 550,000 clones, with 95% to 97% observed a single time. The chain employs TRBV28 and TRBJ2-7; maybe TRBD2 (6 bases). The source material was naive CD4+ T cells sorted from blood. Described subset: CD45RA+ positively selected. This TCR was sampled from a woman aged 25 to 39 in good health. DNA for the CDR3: TGTGCCAGCAGTTTCGGGGGATCCTACGAGCAGTACTTC. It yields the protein CASSFGGSYEQYF.